These 17 T cell receptor beta chains share one sample of origin, sequenced in a study of beta chain features in type 1 diabetes. Every isolated RNA sample was fully reverse transcribed, so sequencing captured expressed TCRB transcripts. Using immunoSEQ multiplex PCR, the repertoire was profiled, and TCRdb retains in-frame clones only, with some absent. The sample yields roughly 150,000 clones, approximately 12% seen once. The sample consisted of central memory CD4+ T cells from blood. The receptors here all came from a man younger than 35 in good health.

CDR3 nucleotide sequence: TGTGCCAGCAGCGCCACGAACACCGGGGAGCTGTTTTTT. Translating it yields CASSATNTGELFF. J is TRBJ2-2 and V is TRBV9, with D uncertain. The germline V gene encodes CDR1 SGDLS and CDR2 YYNGEE. Trimming pared 3 bases from V and 0 bases from J, leaving 3 bases between. The CDR3 is 13 residues long.

The chain combines TRBV7-2 with TRBJ2-7, with 8 bases matching TRBD1. Per germline, CDR1 SGHTA and CDR2 FQGNSA. V gave up 5 bases and J gave up 0 bases; unmatched junction bases: 9. The CDR3 spans 16 residues. This CDR3 reads CASSRGRTGSSYEQYF. The CDR3, as DNA: TGTGCCAGCAGCCGAGGTCGGACAGGGTCCTCCTACGAGCAGTACTTC.

The chain uses TRBV9 and TRBJ2-7; D is perhaps TRBD1 or TRBD2 (7 bases each). The CDR3 runs to 14 residues. Germline CDR1 is SGDLS and CDR2 is YYNGEE. The ends were cut back, 4 bases at V and 1 base at J, with 12 bases in the middle. DNA of the CDR3: TGTGCCAGCAGCAAGCGGGACAGATCCTACGAGCAGTACTTC. This translates into CASSKRDRSYEQYF.

The chain uses TRBV4-2 and TRBJ2-3; 11 bases are a match to TRBD1. V shed 3 bases, J shed 4 bases, and the junction held 3 bases outside the gene matches. CDR3 length equals 15 residues. The germline V gene has CDR1 LGHNA and CDR2 YNFKEQ. The CDR3 coding sequence is TGTGCCAGCAGCCAGCCGGGACAGGGGGCAGATACGCAGTATTTT. Protein product: CASSQPGQGADTQYF.

In DNA, the CDR3 is TGTGCCAGCAGTAAGTCCTCCTATGGCTACACCTTC. This codes for CASSKSSYGYTF. The V gene is TRBV28, the J gene TRBJ1-2; D is ambiguous. Trimming took 5 bases from V and 4 from J, leaving 8 bases between them. Germline assignment: CDR1 MDHEN and CDR2 SYDVKM. The CDR3 extends over 12 amino acids.

This clone was recorded many times. This rearrangement joins TRBV18 to TRBJ1-5; D is unresolved. The V and J ends lost 6 bases and 16 bases respectively, with 28 bases between them. The CDR3 totals 15 residues. Germline loops: CDR1 KGHSH, CDR2 LQKENI. The CDR3 sequence is CASSLRSPVREEEHF. The CDR3 DNA sequence: TGTGCCAGCTCTCTTCGATCACCGGTAAGGGAGGAGGAACATTTT.

In this sample, this clone turned up a few times. The V call is TRBV28, the J call TRBJ2-7; 9 nucleotides align to TRBD2. Trimming at V came to 1 base and at J to 4 bases, leaving 5 bases not matched to a gene. This CDR3 is built from 15 residues. Germline CDR1 and CDR2: MDHEN and SYDVKM. DNA for the CDR3: TGTGCCAGCAGTTTATCGCCTAGCGGGACATACGAGCAGTACTTC. Amino acid sequence: CASSLSPSGTYEQYF. Together with reference TRBV28 and TRBJ2-7, the CDR3 gives the full variable domain: DVKVTQSSRYLVKRTGEKVFLECVQDMDHENMFWYRQDPGLGLRLIYFSYDVKMKEKGDIPEGYSVSREKKERFSLILESASTNQTSMYLCASSLSPSGTYEQYFGPGTRLTVT.

The rearrangement uses TRBV18 and TRBJ1-4, with no clear D. V dropped 0 bases and J dropped 8 bases, with 10 bases sitting between them. Germline V gene sequence: CDR1 KGHSH, CDR2 LQKENI. The CDR3 is 14 residues long. This chain's CDR3 is CASSPPTGMEKLFF. The CDR3 DNA sequence: TGTGCCAGCTCACCACCGACCGGTATGGAAAAACTGTTTTTT.

The table lists this clone with a few counts. The V and J genes are TRBV27 and TRBJ2-3; 8 nucleotides align to TRBD2. This CDR3 has 18 residues. V was pared by 5 bases and J by 2 bases, with 15 bases of the junction left unmatched. Germline loops: CDR1 MNHEY, CDR2 SMNVEV (reference sequence). The DNA of the CDR3 is TGTGCCAGCAGTCCCTACTCCTCCGGGACTAGGACCACAGATACGCAGTATTTT. It yields the protein CASSPYSSGTRTTDTQYF.

The rearrangement links TRBV19 to TRBJ1-2; D is ambiguous. The CDR3 consists of 13 residues. The germline CDR1 and CDR2 sequences are LNHDA and SQIVND (reference sequence). Trimming took off 4 bases at V and 4 bases at J, with 10 bases between the two ends. The CDR3 nucleotides are TGTGCCAGTAGTAGGATGGGCTTCTATGGCTACACCTTC. It yields the protein CASSRMGFYGYTF.

This clone has more than one count but fewer than ten. A much larger clone differs by one base, so this may be a read error. No conserved phenylalanine or tryptophan ends this CDR3, so it is likely a read error. CDR3 coding DNA: TGTGCCAGCAGCTCGGGACAGGTTCCCTACGAGCAGTACCTC. This sequence encodes CASSSGQVPYEQYL. V and J are TRBV5-4 and TRBJ2-7, with 8 positions matching TRBD1. The CDR3 length is 14 residues. Germline lookup yields CDR1 SGHNT and CDR2 YYREEE (reference sequence). With 3 bases clipped from V and 2 bases from J, the junction kept 4 bases outside the gene matches.

The chain has TRBV5-4 and TRBJ2-5; D is unresolved. V was shortened by 0 bases and J by 4 bases, with 10 bases between the two germline ends. The CDR3 runs 14 residues. Germline CDR1 and CDR2: SGHNT and YYREEE (reference sequence). The CDR3 coding sequence is TGTGCCAGCAGCTTGGAGGCAGCCCCAGAGACCCAGTACTTC. Amino acids: CASSLEAAPETQYF. Full variable domain (rest looked up from reference TRBV5-4 and TRBJ2-5): ETGVTQSPTHLIKTRGQQVTLRCSSQSGHNTVSWYQQALGQGPQFIFQYYREEENGRGNFPPRFSGLQFPNYSSELNVNALELDDSALYLCASSLEAAPETQYFGPGTRLLVL.

As for this clone: A far larger clone is only one base removed, so a read error is likely. The rearrangement joins TRBV6-1 to TRBJ2-1, with TRBD1 identical over 11 bases. CDR1 and CDR2 (germline): MNHNS, SASEGT. The V gene end was trimmed by 6 bases and the J gene end by 0 bases; junction bases not matched to a gene: 7. The CDR3 has 17 residues. The CDR3 loop is CASRELGTGGSYNEQFF. DNA for the CDR3: TGTGCCAGCAGGGAACTAGGGACAGGGGGCTCCTACAATGAGCAGTTCTTC.

This clone was counted a few times. The gene calls are TRBV28 and TRBJ2-3; D is undetermined. The germline CDR1 and CDR2 sequences are MDHEN and SYDVKM. The CDR3 has 13 amino acids. V was cut by 6 bases and J by 2 bases, with 9 bases left in between. DNA for the CDR3: TGTGCCAGCAGCCCTAGGCCCACAGATACGCAGTATTTT. It specifies CASSPRPTDTQYF.

The V and J genes are TRBV7-2 and TRBJ2-2; D not certain. This CDR3 has 15 residues. Trimming shortened V by 5 bases and J by 3 bases, and 13 bases separated the two germline ends. Germline V lookup: CDR1 SGHTA, CDR2 FQGNSA. CDR3 residues: CASSPRTGDTGELFF. DNA of the CDR3: TGTGCCAGCAGCCCGCGAACTGGGGACACCGGGGAGCTGTTTTTT.

This clone was seen more than once but under ten times. This chain links TRBV4-2 with TRBJ2-5, with no clear D. Trimming cost V 0 bases and J 5 bases, with 10 bases left between them. The CDR3 spans 14 residues. Germline CDR1 reads LGHNA; CDR2 reads YNFKEQ. CDR3 sequence: CASSQDRVRETQYF. In DNA, the CDR3 is TGTGCCAGCAGCCAAGATAGGGTCAGGGAGACCCAGTACTTC.

This clone turned up a few times. The V call is TRBV9, the J call TRBJ2-1; TRBD1 matches at 8 bases. The CDR3 is made up of 15 amino acids. V was clipped by 1 base and J by 2 bases; unmatched bases: 2. CDR1 SGDLS and CDR2 YYNGEE come from the germline V gene. The CDR3 nucleotides are TGTGCCAGCAGCGTAAGGGACAGGCCCTACAATGAGCAGTTCTTC. Protein sequence: CASSVRDRPYNEQFF.